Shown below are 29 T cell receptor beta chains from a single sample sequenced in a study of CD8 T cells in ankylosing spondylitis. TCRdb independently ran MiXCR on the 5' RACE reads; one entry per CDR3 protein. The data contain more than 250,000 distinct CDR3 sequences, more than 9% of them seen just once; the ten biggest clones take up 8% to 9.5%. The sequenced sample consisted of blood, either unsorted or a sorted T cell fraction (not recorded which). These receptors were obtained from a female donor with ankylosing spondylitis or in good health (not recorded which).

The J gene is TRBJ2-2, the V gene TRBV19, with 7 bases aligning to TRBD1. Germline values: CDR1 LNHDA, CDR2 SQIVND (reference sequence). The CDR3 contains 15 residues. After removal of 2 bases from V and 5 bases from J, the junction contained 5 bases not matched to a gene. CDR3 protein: CASSITGTATGELFF. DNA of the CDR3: TGTGCCAGTAGTATAACGGGGACAGCTACCGGGGAGCTGTTTTTT.

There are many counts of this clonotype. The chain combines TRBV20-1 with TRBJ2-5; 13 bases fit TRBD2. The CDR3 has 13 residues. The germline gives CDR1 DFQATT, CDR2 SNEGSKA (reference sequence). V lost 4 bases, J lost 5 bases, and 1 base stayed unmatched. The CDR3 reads CSATGLAGETQYF. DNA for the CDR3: TGCAGTGCTACGGGACTAGCGGGGGAGACCCAGTACTTC.

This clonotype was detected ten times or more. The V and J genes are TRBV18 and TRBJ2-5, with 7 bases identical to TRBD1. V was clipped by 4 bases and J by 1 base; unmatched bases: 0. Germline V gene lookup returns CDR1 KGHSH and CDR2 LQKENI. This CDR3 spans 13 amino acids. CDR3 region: CASSQGAQETQYF. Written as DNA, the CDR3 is TGTGCCAGCTCACAGGGGGCCCAAGAGACCCAGTACTTC.

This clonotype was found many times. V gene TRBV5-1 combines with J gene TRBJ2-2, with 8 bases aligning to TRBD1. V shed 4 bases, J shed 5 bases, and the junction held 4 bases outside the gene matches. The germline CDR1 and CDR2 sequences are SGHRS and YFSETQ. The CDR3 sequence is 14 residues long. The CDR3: CASSPRQGTGELFF. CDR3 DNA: TGCGCCAGCAGCCCCCGACAGGGGACCGGGGAGCTGTTTTTT. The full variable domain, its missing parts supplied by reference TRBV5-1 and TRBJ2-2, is KAGVTQTPRYLIKTRGQQVTLSCSPISGHRSVSWYQQTPGQGLQFLFEYFSETQRNKGNFPGRFSGRQFSNSRSEMNVSTLELGDSALYLCASSPRQGTGELFFGEGSRLTVL.

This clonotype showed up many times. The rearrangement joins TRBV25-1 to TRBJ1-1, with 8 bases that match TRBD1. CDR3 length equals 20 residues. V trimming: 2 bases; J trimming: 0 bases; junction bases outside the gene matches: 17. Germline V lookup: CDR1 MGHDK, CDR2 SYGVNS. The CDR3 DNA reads TGTGCCAGCAGTGAAATGTCTGGTATTGGGACAGGACGACTGAACACTGAAGCTTTCTTT. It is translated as CASSEMSGIGTGRLNTEAFF.

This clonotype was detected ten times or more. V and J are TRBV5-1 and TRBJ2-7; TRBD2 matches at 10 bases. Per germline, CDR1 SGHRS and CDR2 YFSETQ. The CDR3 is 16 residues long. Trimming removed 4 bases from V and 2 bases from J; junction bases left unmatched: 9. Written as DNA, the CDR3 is TGCGCCAGCAGCACCCTTACTAGCGGGGTTACCTACGAGCAGTACTTC. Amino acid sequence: CASSTLTSGVTYEQYF.

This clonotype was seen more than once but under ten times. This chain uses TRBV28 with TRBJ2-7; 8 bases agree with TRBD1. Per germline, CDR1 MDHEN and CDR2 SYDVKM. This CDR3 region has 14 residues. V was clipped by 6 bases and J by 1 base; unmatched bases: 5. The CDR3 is CASRGRTGSYEQYF. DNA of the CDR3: TGTGCCAGCAGGGGGAGGACAGGGTCCTACGAGCAGTACTTC.

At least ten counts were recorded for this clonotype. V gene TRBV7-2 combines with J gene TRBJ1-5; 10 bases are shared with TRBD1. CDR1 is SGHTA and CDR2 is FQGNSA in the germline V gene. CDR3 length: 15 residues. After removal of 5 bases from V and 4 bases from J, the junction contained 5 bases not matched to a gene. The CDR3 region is CASSKGQGPNQPQHF. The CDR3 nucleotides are TGTGCCAGCAGCAAGGGACAGGGGCCGAATCAGCCCCAGCATTTT. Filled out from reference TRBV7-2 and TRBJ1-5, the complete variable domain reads GAGVSQSPSNKVTEKGKDVELRCDPISGHTALYWYRQSLGQGLEFLIYFQGNSAPDKSGLPSDRFSAERTGGSVSTLTIQRTQQEDSAVYLCASSKGQGPNQPQHFGDGTRLSIL.

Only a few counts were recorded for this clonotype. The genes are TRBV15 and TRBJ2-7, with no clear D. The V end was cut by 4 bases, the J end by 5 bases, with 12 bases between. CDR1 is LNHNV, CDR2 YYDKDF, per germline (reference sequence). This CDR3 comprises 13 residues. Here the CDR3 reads CATSTAPRDEQYF. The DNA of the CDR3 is TGTGCCACCAGCACCGCCCCTCGAGACGAGCAGTACTTC. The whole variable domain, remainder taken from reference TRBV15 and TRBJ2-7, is DAMVIQNPRYQVTQFGKPVTLSCSQTLNHNVMYWYQQKSSQAPKLLFHYYDKDFNNEADTPDNFQSRRPNTSFCFLDIRSPGLGDTAMYLCATSTAPRDEQYFGPGTRLTVT.

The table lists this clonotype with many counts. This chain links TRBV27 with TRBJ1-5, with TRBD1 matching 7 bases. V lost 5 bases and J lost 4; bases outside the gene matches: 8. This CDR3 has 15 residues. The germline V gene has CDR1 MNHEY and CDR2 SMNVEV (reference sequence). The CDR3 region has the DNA TGTGCCAGCAGTCCCGGGACAGTAAGGAATCAGCCCCAGCATTTT. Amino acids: CASSPGTVRNQPQHF.

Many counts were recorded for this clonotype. CDR3 bases: TGTGCCAGCAGATCCTCAGATACGCAGTATTTT. Its protein is CASRSSDTQYF. The genes are TRBV7-9 and TRBJ2-3; D is unresolved. Germline CDR1 and CDR2: SEHNR and FQNEAQ (reference sequence). Trimming took 6 bases from V and 4 from J, leaving 5 bases between them. CDR3 length: 11 amino acids.

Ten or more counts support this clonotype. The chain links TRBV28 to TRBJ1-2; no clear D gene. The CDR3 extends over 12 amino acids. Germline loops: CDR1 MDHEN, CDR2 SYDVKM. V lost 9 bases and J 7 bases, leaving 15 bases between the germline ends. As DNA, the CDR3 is TGTGCCAGTTTGGAAGGAAAGGGTGGCTACACCTTC. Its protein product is CASLEGKGGYTF.

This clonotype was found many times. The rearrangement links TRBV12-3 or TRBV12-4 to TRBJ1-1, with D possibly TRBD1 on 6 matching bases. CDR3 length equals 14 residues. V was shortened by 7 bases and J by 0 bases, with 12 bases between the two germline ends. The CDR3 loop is CASTQGSLNTEAFF. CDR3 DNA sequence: TGTGCCAGCACACAGGGTTCCTTGAACACTGAAGCTTTCTTT.

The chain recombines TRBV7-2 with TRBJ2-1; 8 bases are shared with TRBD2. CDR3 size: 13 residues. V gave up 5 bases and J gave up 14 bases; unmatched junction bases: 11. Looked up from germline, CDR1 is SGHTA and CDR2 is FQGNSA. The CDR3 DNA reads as TGTGCCAGCAGCCTCAAACCCAGCGGGAGAAAGTTCTTC. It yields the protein CASSLKPSGRKFF.

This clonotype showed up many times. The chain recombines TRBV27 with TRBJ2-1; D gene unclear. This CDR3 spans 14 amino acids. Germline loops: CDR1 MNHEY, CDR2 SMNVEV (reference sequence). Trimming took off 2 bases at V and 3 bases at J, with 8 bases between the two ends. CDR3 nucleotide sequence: TGTGCCAGCAGTTTAGCGTCGCACTACAATGAGCAGTTCTTC. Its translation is CASSLASHYNEQFF.

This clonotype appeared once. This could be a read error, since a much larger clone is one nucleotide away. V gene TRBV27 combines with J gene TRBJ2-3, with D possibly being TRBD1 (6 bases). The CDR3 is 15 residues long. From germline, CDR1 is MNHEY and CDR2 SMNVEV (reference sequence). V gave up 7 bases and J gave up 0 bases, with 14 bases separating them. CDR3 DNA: TGTGCCAGCATCCTCAGGGGCCAGAGCACAGATACGCAGTATTTT. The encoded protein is CASILRGQSTDTQYF.

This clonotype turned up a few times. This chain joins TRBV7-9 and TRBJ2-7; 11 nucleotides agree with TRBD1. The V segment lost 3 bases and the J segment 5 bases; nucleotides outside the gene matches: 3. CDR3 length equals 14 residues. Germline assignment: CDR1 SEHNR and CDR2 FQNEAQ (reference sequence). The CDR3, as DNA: TGTGCCAGCAGCTTTGGACAGGGGGCCCACGAGCAGTACTTC. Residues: CASSFGQGAHEQYF.

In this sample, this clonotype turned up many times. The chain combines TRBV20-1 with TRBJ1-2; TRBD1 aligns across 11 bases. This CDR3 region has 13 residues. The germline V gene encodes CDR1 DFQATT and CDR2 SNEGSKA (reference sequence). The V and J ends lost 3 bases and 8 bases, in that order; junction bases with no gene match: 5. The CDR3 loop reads CSAREDRGRGYTF. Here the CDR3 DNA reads TGCAGTGCTAGGGAGGACAGGGGGCGAGGCTACACCTTC.

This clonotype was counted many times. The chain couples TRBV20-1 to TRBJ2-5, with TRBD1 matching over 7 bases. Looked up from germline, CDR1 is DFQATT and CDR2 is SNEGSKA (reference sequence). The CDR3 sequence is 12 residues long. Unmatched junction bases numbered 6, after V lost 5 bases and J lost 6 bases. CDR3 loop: CSARQGGKTQYF. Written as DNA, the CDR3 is TGCAGTGCTCGACAGGGTGGAAAGACCCAGTACTTC.

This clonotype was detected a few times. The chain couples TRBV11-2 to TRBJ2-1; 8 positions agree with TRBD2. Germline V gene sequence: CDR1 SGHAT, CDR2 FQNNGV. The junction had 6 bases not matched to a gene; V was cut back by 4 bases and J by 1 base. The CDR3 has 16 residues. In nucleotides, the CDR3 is TGTGCCAGCAGCTACGGGCAGCGGGGGTCCTACAATGAGCAGTTCTTC. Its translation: CASSYGQRGSYNEQFF.

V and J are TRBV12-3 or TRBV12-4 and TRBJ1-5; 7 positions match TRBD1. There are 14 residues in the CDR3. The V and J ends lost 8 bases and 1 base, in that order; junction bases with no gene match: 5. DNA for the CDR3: TGTGCCAGCCAGGGGGACGGGAGCAATCAGCCCCAGCATTTT. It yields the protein CASQGDGSNQPQHF.

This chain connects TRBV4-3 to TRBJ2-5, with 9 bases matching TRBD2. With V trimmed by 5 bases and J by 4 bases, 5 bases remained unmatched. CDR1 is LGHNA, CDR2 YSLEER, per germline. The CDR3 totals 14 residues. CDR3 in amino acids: CASSIAGARETQYF. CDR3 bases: TGCGCCAGCAGCATAGCGGGAGCCCGAGAGACCCAGTACTTC.

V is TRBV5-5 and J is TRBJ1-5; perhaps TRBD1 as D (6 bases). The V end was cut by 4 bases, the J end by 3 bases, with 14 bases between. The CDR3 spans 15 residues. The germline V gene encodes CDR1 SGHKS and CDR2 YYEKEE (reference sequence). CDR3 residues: CASSPTGSTNQPQHF. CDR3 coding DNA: TGTGCCAGCAGCCCCACAGGGTCCACCAATCAGCCCCAGCATTTT.

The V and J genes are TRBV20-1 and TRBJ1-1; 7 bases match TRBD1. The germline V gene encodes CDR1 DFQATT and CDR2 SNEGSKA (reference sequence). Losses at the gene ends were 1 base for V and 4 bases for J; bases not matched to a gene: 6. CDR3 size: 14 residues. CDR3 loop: CSARGEGAFTEAFF. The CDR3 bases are TGCAGTGCTAGAGGTGAGGGGGCTTTCACTGAAGCTTTCTTT.

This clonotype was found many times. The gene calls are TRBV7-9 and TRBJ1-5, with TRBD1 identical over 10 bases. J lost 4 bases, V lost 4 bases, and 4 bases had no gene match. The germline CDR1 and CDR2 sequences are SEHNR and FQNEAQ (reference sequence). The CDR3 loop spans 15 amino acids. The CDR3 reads CASSYGTGDNQPQHF. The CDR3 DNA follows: TGTGCCAGCAGCTATGGGACAGGGGATAATCAGCCCCAGCATTTT.

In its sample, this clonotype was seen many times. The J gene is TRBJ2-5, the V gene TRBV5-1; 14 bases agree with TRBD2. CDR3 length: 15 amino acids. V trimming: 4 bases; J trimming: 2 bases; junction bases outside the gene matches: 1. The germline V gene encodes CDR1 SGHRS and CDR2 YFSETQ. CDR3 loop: CASSRTSGGQETQYF. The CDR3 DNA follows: TGCGCCAGCAGCAGGACTAGCGGGGGGCAAGAGACCCAGTACTTC.

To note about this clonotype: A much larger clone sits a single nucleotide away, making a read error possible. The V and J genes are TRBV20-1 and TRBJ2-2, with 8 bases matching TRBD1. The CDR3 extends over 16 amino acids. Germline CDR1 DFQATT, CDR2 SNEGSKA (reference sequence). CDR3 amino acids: CCARVTGTGNTGELFF. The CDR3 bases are TGCTGTGCTAGAGTCACCGGGACAGGGAACACCGGGGAGCTGTTTTTT.

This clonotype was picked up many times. The CDR3 DNA follows: TGCGCCAGCAGCTTGGATCATGGGACTGAAGCTTTCTTT. It codes for CASSLDHGTEAFF. This chain joins TRBV5-1 and TRBJ1-1; no definite D call. The germline gives CDR1 SGHRS, CDR2 YFSETQ. This CDR3 comprises 13 residues. The germline V and J ends were trimmed by 0 bases and 5 bases, with 8 bases remaining between them.

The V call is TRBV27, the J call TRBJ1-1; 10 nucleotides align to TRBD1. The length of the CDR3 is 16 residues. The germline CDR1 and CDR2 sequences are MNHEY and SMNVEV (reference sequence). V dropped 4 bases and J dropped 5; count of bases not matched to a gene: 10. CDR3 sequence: CASSSGQGRFNTEAFF. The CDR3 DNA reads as TGTGCCAGCAGTTCGGGACAGGGGCGATTCAATACTGAAGCTTTCTTT.